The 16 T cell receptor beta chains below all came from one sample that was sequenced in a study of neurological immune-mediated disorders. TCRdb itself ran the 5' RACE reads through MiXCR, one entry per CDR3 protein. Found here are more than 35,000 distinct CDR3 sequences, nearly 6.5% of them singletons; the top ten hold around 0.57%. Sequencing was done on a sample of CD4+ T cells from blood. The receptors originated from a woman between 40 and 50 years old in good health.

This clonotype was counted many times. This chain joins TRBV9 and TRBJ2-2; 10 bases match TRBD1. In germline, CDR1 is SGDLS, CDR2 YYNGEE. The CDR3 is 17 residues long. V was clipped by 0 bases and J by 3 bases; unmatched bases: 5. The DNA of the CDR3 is TGTGCCAGCAGCGTAGGCCGCGGGACAGGGGACACCGGGGAGCTGTTTTTT. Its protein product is CASSVGRGTGDTGELFF.

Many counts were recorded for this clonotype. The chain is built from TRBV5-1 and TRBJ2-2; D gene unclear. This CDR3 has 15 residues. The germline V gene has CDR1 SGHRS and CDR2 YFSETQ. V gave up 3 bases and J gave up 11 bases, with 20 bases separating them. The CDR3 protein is CASSYTTGPLGELFF. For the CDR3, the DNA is TGCGCCAGCAGCTACACCACGGGTCCCCTCGGAGAGCTGTTTTTT.

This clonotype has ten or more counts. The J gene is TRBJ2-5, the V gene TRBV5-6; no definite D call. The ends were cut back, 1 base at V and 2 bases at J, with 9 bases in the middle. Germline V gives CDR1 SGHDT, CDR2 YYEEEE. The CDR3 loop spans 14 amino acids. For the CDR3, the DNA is TGTGCCAGCAGCTTGTCTCCCCTACAAGAGACCCAGTACTTC. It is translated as CASSLSPLQETQYF.

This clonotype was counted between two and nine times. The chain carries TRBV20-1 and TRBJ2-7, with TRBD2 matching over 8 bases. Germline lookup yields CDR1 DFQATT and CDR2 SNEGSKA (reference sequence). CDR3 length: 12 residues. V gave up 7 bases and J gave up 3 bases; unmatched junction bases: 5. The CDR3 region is CSVNREGYEQYF. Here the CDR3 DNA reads TGCAGTGTCAATCGGGAGGGCTACGAGCAGTACTTC.

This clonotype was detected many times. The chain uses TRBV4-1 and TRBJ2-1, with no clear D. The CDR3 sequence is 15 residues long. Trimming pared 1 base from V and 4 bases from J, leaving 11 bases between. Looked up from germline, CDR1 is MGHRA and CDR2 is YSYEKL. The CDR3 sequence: CASSQVGQSYNEQFF. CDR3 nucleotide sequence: TGCGCCAGCAGCCAAGTTGGGCAGAGTTACAATGAGCAGTTCTTC.

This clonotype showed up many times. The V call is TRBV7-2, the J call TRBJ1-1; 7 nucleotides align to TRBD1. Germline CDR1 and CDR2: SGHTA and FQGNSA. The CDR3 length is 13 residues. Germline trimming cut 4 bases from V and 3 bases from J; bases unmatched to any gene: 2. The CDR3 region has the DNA TGTGCCAGCAGCTGGGACAGTTACACTGAAGCTTTCTTT. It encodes CASSWDSYTEAFF.

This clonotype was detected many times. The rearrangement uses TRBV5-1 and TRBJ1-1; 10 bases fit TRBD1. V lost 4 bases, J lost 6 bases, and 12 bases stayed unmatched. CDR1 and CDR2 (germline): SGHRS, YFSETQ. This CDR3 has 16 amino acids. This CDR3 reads CASSPIGTGEVSEAFF. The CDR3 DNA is TGCGCCAGCAGCCCGATCGGGACAGGGGAAGTGTCTGAAGCTTTCTTT. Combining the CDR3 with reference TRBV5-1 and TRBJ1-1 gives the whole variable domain KAGVTQTPRYLIKTRGQQVTLSCSPISGHRSVSWYQQTPGQGLQFLFEYFSETQRNKGNFPGRFSGRQFSNSRSEMNVSTLELGDSALYLCASSPIGTGEVSEAFFGQGTRLTVV.

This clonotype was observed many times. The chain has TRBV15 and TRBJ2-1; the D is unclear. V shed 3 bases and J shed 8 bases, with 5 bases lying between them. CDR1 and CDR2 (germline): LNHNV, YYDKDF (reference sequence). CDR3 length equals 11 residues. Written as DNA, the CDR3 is TGTGCCACCAGCAGGGATGATGAGCAGTTCTTC. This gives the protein CATSRDDEQFF.

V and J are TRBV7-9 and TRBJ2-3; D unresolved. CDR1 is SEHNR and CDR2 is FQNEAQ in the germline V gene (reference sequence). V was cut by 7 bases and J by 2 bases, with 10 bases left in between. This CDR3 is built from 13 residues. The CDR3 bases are TGTGCCAGCACCAGGCGCATCACAGATACGCAGTATTTT. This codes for CASTRRITDTQYF.

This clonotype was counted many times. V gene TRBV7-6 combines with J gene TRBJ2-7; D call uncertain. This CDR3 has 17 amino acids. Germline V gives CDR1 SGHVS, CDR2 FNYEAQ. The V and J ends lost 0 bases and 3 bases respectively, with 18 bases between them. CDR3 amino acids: CASSLAPLGASDYEQYF. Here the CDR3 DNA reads TGTGCCAGCAGCTTAGCCCCTCTAGGAGCCTCCGACTACGAGCAGTACTTC.

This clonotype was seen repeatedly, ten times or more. CDR3 loop: CASSPRLAGSTDTQYF. As DNA, the CDR3 is TGCGCCAGCAGCCCTAGACTAGCGGGTAGCACAGATACGCAGTATTTT. The chain uses TRBV4-1 and TRBJ2-3; 10 nucleotides align to TRBD2. The germline V gene encodes CDR1 MGHRA and CDR2 YSYEKL. After removal of 4 bases from V and 0 bases from J, the junction contained 4 bases not matched to a gene. The CDR3 spans 16 residues.

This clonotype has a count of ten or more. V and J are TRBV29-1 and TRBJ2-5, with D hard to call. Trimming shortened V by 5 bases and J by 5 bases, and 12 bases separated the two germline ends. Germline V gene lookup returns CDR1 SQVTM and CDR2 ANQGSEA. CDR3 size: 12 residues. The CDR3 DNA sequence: TGCAGCGTTAGACGGTCCGGCGAGACCCAGTACTTC. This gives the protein CSVRRSGETQYF.

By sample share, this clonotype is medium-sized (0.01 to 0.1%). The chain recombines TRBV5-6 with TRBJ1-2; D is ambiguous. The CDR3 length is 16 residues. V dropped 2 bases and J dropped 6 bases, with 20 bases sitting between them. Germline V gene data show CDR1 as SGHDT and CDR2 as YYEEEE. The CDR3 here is CASSFWPQEARNGYTF. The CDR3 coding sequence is TGTGCCAGCAGCTTCTGGCCGCAGGAGGCGAGGAATGGCTACACCTTC. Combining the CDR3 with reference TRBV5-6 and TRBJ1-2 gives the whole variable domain DAGVTQSPTHLIKTRGQQVTLRCSPKSGHDTVSWYQQALGQGPQFIFQYYEEEERQRGNFPDRFSGHQFPNYSSELNVNALLLGDSALYLCASSFWPQEARNGYTFGSGTRLTVV.

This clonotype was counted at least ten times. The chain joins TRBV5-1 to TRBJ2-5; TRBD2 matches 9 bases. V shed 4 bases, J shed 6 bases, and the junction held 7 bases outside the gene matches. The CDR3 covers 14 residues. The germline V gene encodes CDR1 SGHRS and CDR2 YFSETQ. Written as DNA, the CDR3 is TGCGCCAGCAGCGTTAGCGGGAGTGGGAAGACCCAGTACTTC. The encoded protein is CASSVSGSGKTQYF. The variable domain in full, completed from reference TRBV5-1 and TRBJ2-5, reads KAGVTQTPRYLIKTRGQQVTLSCSPISGHRSVSWYQQTPGQGLQFLFEYFSETQRNKGNFPGRFSGRQFSNSRSEMNVSTLELGDSALYLCASSVSGSGKTQYFGPGTRLLVL.

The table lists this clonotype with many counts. The CDR3 region has the DNA TGTGCCAGCAGCTTAGGAGAGGTGGGATCAGATACGCAGTATTTT. It translates to CASSLGEVGSDTQYF. The chain joins TRBV7-2 to TRBJ2-3; D remains unclear. The V gene lost 1 base and the J gene lost 4 bases, with 12 bases spanning the gap. Germline V gene lookup returns CDR1 SGHTA and CDR2 FQGNSA. The CDR3 extends over 15 amino acids.

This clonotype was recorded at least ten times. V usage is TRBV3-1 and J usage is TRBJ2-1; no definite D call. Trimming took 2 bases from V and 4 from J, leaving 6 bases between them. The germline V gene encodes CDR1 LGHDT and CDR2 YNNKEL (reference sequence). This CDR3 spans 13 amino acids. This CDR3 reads CASSQLKYNEQFF. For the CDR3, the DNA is TGTGCCAGCAGCCAACTCAAATACAATGAGCAGTTCTTC.